This T cell receptor (beta chain) stems from a study of memory CD4+ T cells and cytomegalovirus serostatus. About the research overall: Healthy Belgian adult donors included roughly nine CMV-positive and some 23 CMV-negative people.

Study conclusions and caveats: Suggested: most of the CMV-linked TCR signature lies in CD4+ memory cells.

The sort gate was single viable CD3+CD4+CD8-CD45RO+ cells for memory CD4+ T cells. V lost 2 bases and J 6 bases, leaving 14 bases between the germline ends. The germline V gene has CDR1 MDHEN and CDR2 SYDVKM. This CDR3 spans 15 amino acids. Concerning this clone: Its antigen is not identified.

Sequenced by immunoSEQ multiplex PCR; TCRdb stores in-frame clones only, minus some. The sample gives fewer than 50,000 clones, 75% to 85% of which show up once; roughly 1.1% is in the top ten. The sequence was obtained from an adult in good health and CMV-seronegative. The chain employs TRBV28 and TRBJ2-1; TRBD2 is a possible D gene (7 bases). Material for sequencing was memory CD4+ T cells from blood. In DNA, the CDR3 is TGTGCCAGCAGTTTAGGGGGGGCGCGGGGCAATGAGCAGTTCTTC. As protein: CASSLGGARGNEQFF.